This T cell receptor (beta chain) was observed in a study of cytomegalovirus exposure and HLA in healthy donors. Study findings and constraints: It was reported that TCR beta sequences correctly inferred the HLA-A and HLA-B alleles for most subjects. Most sequenced TCRs were rare (though some public TCRs occurred in many donors).

Germline values: CDR1 MNHEY, CDR2 SMNVEV (reference sequence). This CDR3 is built from 16 residues. V was trimmed by 5 bases and J by 1 base, leaving 17 bases between them. Note on this clone: Its antigen is currently unknown.

The PCR employed 60 Vbeta primers together with 13 Jbeta primers. Profiled with immunoSEQ multiplex PCR; TCRdb holds only in-frame clones, not every one. This repertoire shows 100,000 to 150,000 clones, around 70% found once; its top ten account for 2.6%. Regarding donors, all were healthy bone marrow donors. Donors showed nominal health when sampled, although they likely had unrecorded immune exposures. Sequenced material: PBMCs. This TCR came from a woman aged 55 to 70 in good health and CMV-seropositive. The chain joins TRBV27 to TRBJ1-2, with D tentatively TRBD1 (5 bases). The CDR3 spells CASSPTTVAFNYGYTF. In nucleotides, the CDR3 is TGTGCCAGCAGTCCCACGACAGTGGCCTTTAACTATGGCTACACCTTC.